Below, one T cell receptor (beta chain) is given with its context. Its antigen is unknown. Using its own MiXCR run on the RT-PCR reads, TCRdb lists one record per CDR3 protein. This sample carries 530,000 or so distinct CDR3 sequences, around 15% of them seen once, and the ten largest clones take approximately 12%. This sample is drawn from a study of response to subunit inactivated influenza vaccine. Study conclusions and caveats: The authors offered the suggestion that each seasonal influenza vaccination recruits few new T cells.

V trimming: 5 bases; J trimming: 2 bases; junction bases outside the gene matches: 5. Germline V gives CDR1 SGHTA, CDR2 FQGNSA. The CDR3 is 16 amino acids. The sequencing here drew on PBMCs from blood, taken 11 to 12 days after vaccination. The source of this sequence is a man aged 45-60 years who received an inactivated influenza vaccine. The V and J genes are TRBV7-2 and TRBJ2-1, with TRBD2 matching 11 bases. The CDR3 loop is CASSTGTSGTYNEQFF. CDR3 nucleotides: TGTGCCAGCAGCACGGGGACTAGCGGTACCTACAATGAGCAGTTCTTC.